This T cell receptor beta chain appears in the sequencing data of a study of Ad26.COV2.S vaccination and SARS-CoV-2 variants. General study results and limits: Comparable non-spike TCR breadth was observed in vaccine and placebo recipients.

About this clone: What it binds is unknown.

The ends were cut back, 6 bases at V and 1 base at J, with 9 bases in the middle. The CDR3 is made up of 13 amino acids. Germline values: CDR1 WNHNN, CDR2 SYGVQD (reference sequence). Using immunoSEQ multiplex PCR, the repertoire was profiled, and TCRdb retains in-frame clones only, with some absent. The table has over 110,000 clones, roughly 85% seen once; the top ten hold 5%. The origin of this receptor is a human donor who had recovered from COVID-19. The sequencing here drew on peripheral blood, taken after recovery from COVID-19. V usage is TRBV10-1 and J usage is TRBJ2-5; D unclear. CDR3 sequence reads: CASSGRVQETQYF. CDR3 bases: TGCGCCAGCAGCGGACGCGTCCAAGAGACCCAGTACTTC.